Below are 21 T cell receptor beta chains sequenced from a single sample in a study of T cell responses to AZD1222 COVID-19 vaccine. Only in-frame clones appear in the TCRdb table, and some are missing; sequencing was by immunoSEQ multiplex PCR. The data show roughly 180,000 clones, approximately 91% seen once. The sequencing used peripheral blood, collected 28 days after the second AZD1222 dose. The receptors shown here come from an adult who received the AZD1222 COVID-19 vaccine.

V usage is TRBV7-9 and J usage is TRBJ2-7, with a weak D call TRBD2 (5 bases). The CDR3 runs 12 residues. The germline CDR1 and CDR2 sequences are SEHNR and FQNEAQ (reference sequence). The germline V and J ends were trimmed by 8 bases and 5 bases, with 13 bases remaining between them. CDR3 protein: CASGSTLHEQYF. The DNA for the CDR3 is TGTGCCAGCGGGAGCACTTTACACGAGCAGTACTTC.

The rearrangement links TRBV4-2 to TRBJ2-1; D perhaps matches TRBD2 (6 bases). The CDR3 has 16 amino acids. V lost 1 base, J lost 4 bases, and 14 bases lay in between. Germline-derived CDR1 and CDR2 are LGHNA and YNFKEQ. The CDR3 here is CASSQGPRDLYNEQFF. CDR3 nucleotide sequence: TGTGCCAGCAGCCAAGGGCCCCGGGACTTGTACAATGAGCAGTTCTTC.

V and J are TRBV7-9 and TRBJ2-2; possibly TRBD2 for D (5 bases). Germline V lookup: CDR1 SEHNR, CDR2 FQNEAQ (reference sequence). V was trimmed by 4 bases and J by 2 bases, leaving 11 bases between them. CDR3 length: 15 residues. Here the CDR3 DNA reads TGTGCCAGCAGCTACCTCCGACTAAACACCGGGGAGCTGTTTTTT. Translation: CASSYLRLNTGELFF.

The V gene is TRBV24-1, the J gene TRBJ2-7; 9 bases align to TRBD2. CDR1 is KGHDR, CDR2 SFDVKD, per germline. The CDR3 runs to 18 residues. V was pared by 0 bases and J by 0 bases, with 8 bases of the junction left unmatched. The CDR3 spells CATSDLHRELAGSYEQYF. The CDR3 DNA follows: TGTGCCACCAGTGATTTGCACCGGGAACTAGCGGGCTCCTACGAGCAGTACTTC.

The count of this clone is one. This rearrangement joins TRBV30 to TRBJ1-5; D remains unclear. V was trimmed by 2 bases and J by 3 bases, leaving 14 bases between them. CDR1 is GTSNPN, CDR2 SVGIG, per germline (reference sequence). CDR3 size: 15 residues. This CDR3 reads CAWSPPGRINQPQHF. CDR3 sequence (DNA): TGTGCCTGGAGTCCACCCGGGCGGATCAATCAGCCCCAGCATTTT. The full variable domain, completed using reference TRBV30 and TRBJ1-5, is SQTIHQWPATLVQPVGSPLSLECTVEGTSNPNLYWYRQAAGRGLQLLFYSVGIGQISSEVPQNLSASRPQDRQFILSSKKLLLSDSGFYLCAWSPPGRINQPQHFGDGTRLSIL.

The J gene is TRBJ2-5, the V gene TRBV7-3; 8 nucleotides agree with TRBD2. The V segment lost 5 bases and the J segment 5 bases; nucleotides outside the gene matches: 13. Germline CDR1 and CDR2: SGHTA and FQGTGA. This CDR3 is built from 16 residues. The CDR3 region is CASSALGAGGRETQYF. In nucleotides, the CDR3 is TGTGCCAGCAGCGCCCTAGGGGCGGGAGGACGGGAGACCCAGTACTTC.

The CDR3 region is CASSLGGGGNTEAFF. The CDR3 DNA follows: TGTGCCAGCAGCCTAGGAGGGGGCGGGAACACTGAAGCTTTCTTT. The V and J genes are TRBV7-2 and TRBJ1-1, with TRBD1 matching 7 bases. CDR3 size: 15 residues. V lost 5 bases and J lost 1; bases outside the gene matches: 7. Germline CDR1 is SGHTA and CDR2 is FQGNSA.

The chain combines TRBV4-1 with TRBJ1-1; D unclear. Germline assignment: CDR1 MGHRA and CDR2 YSYEKL. The CDR3 contains 10 residues. V dropped 8 bases and J dropped 7 bases, with 8 bases sitting between them. DNA of the CDR3: TGCGCCAGCCGCCGAGTTGAAGCTTTCTTT. Protein product: CASRRVEAFF.

This clone was counted once. This chain links TRBV14 with TRBJ2-1, with no clear D. V lost 7 bases, J lost 5 bases, and 15 bases lay in between. CDR1 is SGHDN, CDR2 FVKESK, per germline. The CDR3 runs to 14 residues. This CDR3 is CASKRNQGHNEQFF. DNA for the CDR3: TGTGCCAGCAAGAGGAACCAAGGCCACAATGAGCAGTTCTTC. The full variable domain, completed using reference TRBV14 and TRBJ2-1, is EAGVTQFPSHSVIEKGQTVTLRCDPISGHDNLYWYRRVMGKEIKFLLHFVKESKQDESGMPNNRFLAERTGGTYSTLKVQPAELEDSGVYFCASKRNQGHNEQFFGPGTRLTVL.

The CDR3: CASSYFSPLIRARWAYEQYF. In nucleotides, the CDR3 is TGTGCCAGCAGTTACTTTTCCCCCCTTATTCGGGCGCGATGGGCCTACGAGCAGTACTTC. The chain recombines TRBV6-2 or TRBV6-3 with TRBJ2-7, with D hard to call. This CDR3 comprises 20 residues. V lost 1 base and J lost 2, with 27 bases in between. The germline V gene has CDR1 MNHEY and CDR2 SVGEGT.

The J gene is TRBJ1-1, the V gene TRBV11-1; 10 nucleotides agree with TRBD1. This CDR3 contains 14 residues. Trimming took 5 bases from V and 1 from J; bases not matched to a gene: 1. CDR1 and CDR2 from the germline V gene are SGHAT and FQDESV (reference sequence). CDR3 nucleotides: TGTGCCAGCAGCCGACAGGGGGCGAACACTGAAGCTTTCTTT. Its protein is CASSRQGANTEAFF.

The gene calls are TRBV18 and TRBJ2-2, with D unresolved. Germline CDR1 and CDR2: KGHSH and LQKENI. Between the trimmed V and J ends, which lost 3 bases and 0 bases, there was a span of 17 bases. The CDR3 spans 18 residues. This CDR3 reads CASSPEDRRVTNTGELFF. CDR3 DNA sequence: TGTGCCAGCTCACCCGAAGATCGAAGGGTGACGAACACCGGGGAGCTGTTTTTT.

The sample holds one count of this clone. The V gene is TRBV2, the J gene TRBJ2-6; no reliable D call. Per germline, CDR1 SNHLY and CDR2 FYNNEI. V lost 6 bases and J 4 bases, leaving 10 bases between the germline ends. CDR3 length: 14 residues. The CDR3 sequence is CASSPAAGANVLTF. As DNA, the CDR3 is TGTGCCAGCAGCCCGGCGGCCGGGGCCAACGTCCTGACTTTC.

CDR3 nucleotide sequence: TGTGCCAGCAGCGCCCACAGGGAAGGTAGTACAGATACGCAGTATTTT. Protein sequence: CASSAHREGSTDTQYF. V is TRBV21-1 and J is TRBJ2-3; the D call of TRBD1 is as the table states it, not checked on the DNA. TRBV21-1 corresponds to a pseudogene. The CDR3 is 16 amino acids.

The J gene is TRBJ2-3, the V gene TRBV12-3 or TRBV12-4; 7 bases align to TRBD2. After removal of 3 bases from V and 6 bases from J, the junction contained 3 bases not matched to a gene. The CDR3 totals 13 residues. In nucleotides, the CDR3 is TGTGCCAGCAGTTTTCGGCGGGAGGATACGCAGTATTTT. This encodes CASSFRREDTQYF.

This chain connects TRBV19 to TRBJ2-1; 13 bases fit TRBD2. Germline CDR1 and CDR2: LNHDA and SQIVND (reference sequence). This CDR3 has 15 amino acids. V shed 5 bases and J 7 bases; nucleotides not matched to a gene: 5. The CDR3 bases are TGTGCCAGTAGTTCGCGGACTAGCGGGAGTAATGAGCAGTTCTTC. This gives the protein CASSSRTSGSNEQFF.

The V call is TRBV27, the J call TRBJ2-7; 7 bases match TRBD1. V dropped 4 bases and J dropped 0; count of bases not matched to a gene: 9. Germline CDR1 is MNHEY and CDR2 is SMNVEV (reference sequence). The CDR3 spans 16 residues. The CDR3, as DNA: TGTGCCAGCAGTTCTTCCCCGACAGGGCCCTCCTACGAGCAGTACTTC. The encoded protein is CASSSSPTGPSYEQYF.

The chain uses TRBV30 and TRBJ2-7, with D possibly TRBD2 on 6 matching bases. Germline V gene lookup returns CDR1 GTSNPN and CDR2 SVGIG (reference sequence). The CDR3 is 14 residues long. V lost 3 bases and J lost 7, with 19 bases in between. CDR3 loop: CAWRPGVYPGEQYF. In nucleotides, the CDR3 is TGTGCCTGGAGGCCGGGAGTTTATCCGGGGGAGCAGTACTTC.

The chain joins TRBV7-9 to TRBJ2-3; D perhaps matches TRBD1 (6 bases). The CDR3 is 14 amino acids. From germline, CDR1 is SEHNR and CDR2 FQNEAQ (reference sequence). V was cut by 5 bases and J by 2 bases, with 11 bases left in between. The CDR3 DNA is TGTGCCAGCAGCCCTACAGGGATCACAGATACGCAGTATTTT. Its translation: CASSPTGITDTQYF.

For this clone: The junction and the germline gene differ at one end; a read error may be behind it. The V and J genes are TRBV7-7 and TRBJ2-3; TRBD2 agrees at 8 bases. Looked up from germline, CDR1 is SSHAT and CDR2 is FNYEAQ (reference sequence). The CDR3 loop spans 13 amino acids. CDR3 DNA: TGTGCTAGCAGCGGGAGAGTATCAGATACGCAGTATTTT. Amino acid sequence: CASSGRVSDTQYF. The full variable domain, rest sourced from reference TRBV7-7 and TRBJ2-3, is GAGVSQSPRYKVTKRGQDVTLRCDPISSHATLYWYQQALGQGPEFLTYFNYEAQPDKSGLPSDRFSAERPEGSISTLTIQRTEQRDSAMYRCASSGRVSDTQYFGPGTRLTVL.

The chain carries TRBV6-5 and TRBJ2-7; the D gene could be TRBD1 or TRBD2 (7 bases each). Germline V lookup: CDR1 MNHEY, CDR2 SVGAGI. V was clipped by 4 bases and J by 4 bases, with 17 bases between them. This CDR3 has 15 residues. The CDR3 DNA reads as TGTGCCAGCAGTTCCGGACTAGGGGGCTTGTACGAGCAGTACTTC. It specifies CASSSGLGGLYEQYF.